Detailed here is one TCR beta chain. The length of the CDR3 is 17 residues. Germline V CDR1 and CDR2: LNHDA, SQIVND (reference sequence). With V trimmed by 6 bases and J by 0 bases, 5 bases remained unmatched. These data originate in a study of blood T cell repertoires in COVID-19. Study-level information: Nucleic acid was either cDNA or gDNA, and it came from T cells, B-cell-depleted T cells, or PBMCs.

How the authors handled the data: The authors estimated nucleated cell counts from reference gene primer amplification. TCRdb keeps only in-frame clones here, not all; method: immunoSEQ multiplex PCR. From that table come the V and J calls and clone size; the DNA was used to work out D and trimming. The data contain 90,000 to 120,000 clones, roughly 90% of them singletons. The chain uses TRBV19 and TRBJ2-5; 15 bases are shared with TRBD2. The receptor was isolated from a human donor in a cohort sampled during active COVID-19. What was sequenced was peripheral blood. CDR3 nucleotides: TGTGCCAGTAGCCCTGGACTAGCGGGGGGGTACCAAGAGACCCAGTACTTC. Residues: CASSPGLAGGYQETQYF.